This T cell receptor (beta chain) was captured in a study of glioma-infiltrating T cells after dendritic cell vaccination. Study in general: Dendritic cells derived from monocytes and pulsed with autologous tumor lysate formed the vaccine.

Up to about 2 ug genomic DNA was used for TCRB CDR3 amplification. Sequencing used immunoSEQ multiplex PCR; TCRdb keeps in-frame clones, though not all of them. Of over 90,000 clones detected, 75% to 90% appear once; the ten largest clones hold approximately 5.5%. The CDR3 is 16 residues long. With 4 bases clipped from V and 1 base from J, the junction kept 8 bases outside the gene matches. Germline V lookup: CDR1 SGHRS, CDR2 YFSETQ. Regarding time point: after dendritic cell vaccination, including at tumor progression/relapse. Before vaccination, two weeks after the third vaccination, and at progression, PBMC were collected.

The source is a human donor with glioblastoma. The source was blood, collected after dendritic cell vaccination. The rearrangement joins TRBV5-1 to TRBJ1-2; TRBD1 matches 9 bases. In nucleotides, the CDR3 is TGCGCCAGCAGCCTGGGGGACAGGGTAAATAACTATGGCTACACCTTC. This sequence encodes CASSLGDRVNNYGYTF.